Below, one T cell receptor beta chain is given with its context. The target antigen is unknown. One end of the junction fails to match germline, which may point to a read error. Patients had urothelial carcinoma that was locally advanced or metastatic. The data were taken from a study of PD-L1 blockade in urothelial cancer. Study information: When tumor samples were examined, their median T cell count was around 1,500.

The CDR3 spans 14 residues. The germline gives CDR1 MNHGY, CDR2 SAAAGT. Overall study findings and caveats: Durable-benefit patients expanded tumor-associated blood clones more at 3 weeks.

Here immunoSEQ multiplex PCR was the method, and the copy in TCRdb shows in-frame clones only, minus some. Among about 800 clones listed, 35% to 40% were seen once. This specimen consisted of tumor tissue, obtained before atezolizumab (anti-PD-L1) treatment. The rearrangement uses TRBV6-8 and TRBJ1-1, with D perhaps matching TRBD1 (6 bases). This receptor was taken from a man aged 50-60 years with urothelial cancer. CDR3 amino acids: CAISSGGAGTEAFF. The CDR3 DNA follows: TGTGCCATCAGTTCCGGGGGCGCCGGCACTGAAGCTTTCTTT.